This T cell receptor (beta chain) is drawn from a study of shared clonotypes between healthy human individuals. For the study at large: Two female and a few male donors aged 18 to 49 were enrolled.

Libraries were prepared by immunoSEQ multiplex PCR; TCRdb keeps only in-frame clonotypes and omits some of them. Of about 1.1 million clones listed, 60% to 80% are singletons. On this clone: Its antigen is not known. Other nucleotide sequences in the sample specify the same CDR3.

The study separated CD4+ cells into CD45RA+ naive and CD45RA-negative memory subsets. Findings and limits, study-wide: In this cohort, only blood was sampled, and tissue repertoires likely differ.

Germline V gene sequence: CDR1 MNHEY, CDR2 SMNVEV (reference sequence). This CDR3 is built from 14 residues. V was cut by 3 bases and J by 2 bases, with 9 bases left in between. This TCR derives from a man younger than 30 in good health. Some clones in this sample may be carry-over from other donors' samples. The chain couples TRBV27 to TRBJ2-3, with D possibly matching TRBD2 (5 bases). Sequencing was carried out using memory CD4+ T cells from PBMCs. Specified subset: CD45RA-negative fraction. DNA of the CDR3: TGTGCCAGCAGTTTCGGGGATTTCACAGATACGCAGTATTTT. Encoded protein: CASSFGDFTDTQYF.